This T cell receptor (beta chain) emerged from a study of patients and donors after allogeneic stem cell transplantation. The germline V gene encodes CDR1 SNHLY and CDR2 FYNNEI. V was trimmed by 8 bases and J by 1 base, leaving 7 bases between them. This CDR3 spans 12 amino acids. TCRdb re-derived calls from the RT-PCR reads in MiXCR, one entry per CDR3 protein. The data contain over 150,000 distinct CDR3 sequences, 30% of them singletons. V usage is TRBV2 and J usage is TRBJ2-3; D unclear. This TCR derives from a human donor who was either an allogeneic HSCT recipient or a stem cell or donor lymphocyte infusion donor (not recorded which). It is not recorded whose cells these are; they may come from a transplant donor. Sequencing was done on a sample of blood, either unsorted or a sorted T cell fraction (not recorded which). Here the CDR3 reads CASPLRTDTQYF. The CDR3 DNA follows: TGTGCCAGCCCCCTTCGCACAGATACGCAGTATTTT.